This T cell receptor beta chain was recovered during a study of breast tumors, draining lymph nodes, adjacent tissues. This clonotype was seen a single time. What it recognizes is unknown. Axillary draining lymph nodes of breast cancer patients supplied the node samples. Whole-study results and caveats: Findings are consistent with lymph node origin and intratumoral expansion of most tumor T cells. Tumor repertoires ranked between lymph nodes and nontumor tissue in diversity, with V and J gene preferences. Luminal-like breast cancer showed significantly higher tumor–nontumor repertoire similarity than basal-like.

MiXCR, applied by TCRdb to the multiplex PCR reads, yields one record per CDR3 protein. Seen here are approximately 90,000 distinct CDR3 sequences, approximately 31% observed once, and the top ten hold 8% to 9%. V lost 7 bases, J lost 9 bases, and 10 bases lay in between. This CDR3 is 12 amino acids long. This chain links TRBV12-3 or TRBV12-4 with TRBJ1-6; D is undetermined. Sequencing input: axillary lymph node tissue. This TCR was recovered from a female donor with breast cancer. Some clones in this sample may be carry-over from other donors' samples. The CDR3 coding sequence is TGTGCCAGCACCCACCGGCCTTCACCCCTCCACTTT. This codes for CASTHRPSPLHF.